This record concerns one T cell receptor beta chain sequence. Its target is unknown. This sample was included in a study of beta chain features in type 1 diabetes. The isolated RNA, all of it, was reverse transcribed, so expressed TCRB transcripts were what got sequenced. TCRdb keeps only in-frame clones here, not all; method: immunoSEQ multiplex PCR. Of approximately 150,000 clones in the sample, roughly 10% were seen once. Overall study findings and caveats: The study notes PCR might favor shorter templates equally in patients and controls.

CD4+ naive, central memory, regulatory and stem cell-like memory subsets were isolated by sorting on CD45RO/CCR7/CD25/CD127/CD95/CD27. Specimen: central memory CD4+ T cells from blood. The TCR sequence derives from a woman between 40 and 50 years old in good health.

In nucleotides, the CDR3 is TGTGCCAGCAGCTTGAACGCGGGACAGAAACAAGAGACCCAGTACTTC. Translated, it gives CASSLNAGQKQETQYF. This chain uses TRBV5-8 with TRBJ2-5; TRBD1 might be the D (7 bases). The germline CDR1 and CDR2 sequences are SGHTS and YDEGEE. The ends were cut back, 1 base at V and 2 bases at J, with 15 bases in the middle. The CDR3 is made up of 16 amino acids.